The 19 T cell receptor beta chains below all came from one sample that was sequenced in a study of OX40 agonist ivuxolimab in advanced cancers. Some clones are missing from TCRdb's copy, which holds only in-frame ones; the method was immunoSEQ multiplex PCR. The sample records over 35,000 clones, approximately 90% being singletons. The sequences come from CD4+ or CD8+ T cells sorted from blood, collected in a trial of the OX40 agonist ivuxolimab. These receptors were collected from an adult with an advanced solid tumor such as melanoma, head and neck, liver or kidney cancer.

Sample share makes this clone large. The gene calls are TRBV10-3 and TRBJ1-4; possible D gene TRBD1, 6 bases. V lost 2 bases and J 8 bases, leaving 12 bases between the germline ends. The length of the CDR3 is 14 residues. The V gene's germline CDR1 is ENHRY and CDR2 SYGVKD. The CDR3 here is CAISEAGQHEKLFF. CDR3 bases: TGTGCCATCAGTGAGGCGGGACAACACGAAAAACTGTTTTTT.

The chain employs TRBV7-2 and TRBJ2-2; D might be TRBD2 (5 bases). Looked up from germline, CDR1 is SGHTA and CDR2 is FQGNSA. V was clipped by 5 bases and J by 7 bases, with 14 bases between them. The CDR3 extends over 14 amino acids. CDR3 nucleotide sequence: TGTGCCAGCAGCCAGAGCTTCGGGGTCGGGGAGCTGTTTTTT. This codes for CASSQSFGVGELFF.

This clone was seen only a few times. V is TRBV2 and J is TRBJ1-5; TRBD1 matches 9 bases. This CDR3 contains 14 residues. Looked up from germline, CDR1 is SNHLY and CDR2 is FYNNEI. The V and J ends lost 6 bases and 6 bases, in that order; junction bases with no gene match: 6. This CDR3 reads CASSGTGRGQPQHF. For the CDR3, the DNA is TGTGCCAGCAGCGGGACAGGGCGGGGTCAGCCCCAGCATTTT. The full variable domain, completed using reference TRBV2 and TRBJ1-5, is EPEVTQTPSHQVTQMGQEVILRCVPISNHLYFYWYRQILGQKVEFLVSFYNNEISEKSEIFDDQFSVERPDGSNFTLKIRSTKLEDSAMYFCASSGTGRGQPQHFGDGTRLSIL.

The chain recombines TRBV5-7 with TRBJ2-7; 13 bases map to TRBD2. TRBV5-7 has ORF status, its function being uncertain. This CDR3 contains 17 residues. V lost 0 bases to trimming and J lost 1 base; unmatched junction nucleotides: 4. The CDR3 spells CASSLARTSGSSYEQYF. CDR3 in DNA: TGTGCCAGCAGCTTGGCAAGGACTAGCGGGAGTTCCTACGAGCAGTACTTC.

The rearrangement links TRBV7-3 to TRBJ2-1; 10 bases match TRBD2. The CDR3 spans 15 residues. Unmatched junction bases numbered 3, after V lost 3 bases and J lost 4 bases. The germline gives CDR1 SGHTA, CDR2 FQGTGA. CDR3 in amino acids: CASSFSSGSYNEQFF. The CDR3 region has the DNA TGTGCCAGCAGCTTTTCTAGCGGGAGTTACAATGAGCAGTTCTTC.

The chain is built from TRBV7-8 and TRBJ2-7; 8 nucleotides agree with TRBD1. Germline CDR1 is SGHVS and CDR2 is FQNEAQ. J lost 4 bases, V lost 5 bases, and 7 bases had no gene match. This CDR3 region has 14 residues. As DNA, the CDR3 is TGTGCCAGCAGCCCGGGACAGGAAACATACGAGCAGTACTTC. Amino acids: CASSPGQETYEQYF.

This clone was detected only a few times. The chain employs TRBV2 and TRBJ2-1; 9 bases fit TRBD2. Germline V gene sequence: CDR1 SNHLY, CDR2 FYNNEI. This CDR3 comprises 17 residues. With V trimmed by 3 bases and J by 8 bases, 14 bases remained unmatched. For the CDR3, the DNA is TGTGCCAGCAGTGATGCCCCTGGCGGCGGGGGGGCCTATGAGCAGTTCTTC. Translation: CASSDAPGGGGAYEQFF.

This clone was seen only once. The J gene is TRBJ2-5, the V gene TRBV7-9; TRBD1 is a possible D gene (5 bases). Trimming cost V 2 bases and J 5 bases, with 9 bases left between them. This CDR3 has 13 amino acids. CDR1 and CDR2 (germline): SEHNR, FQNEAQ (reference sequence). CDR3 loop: CASSLQGWETQYF. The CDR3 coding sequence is TGTGCCAGCAGCTTACAGGGTTGGGAGACCCAGTACTTC.

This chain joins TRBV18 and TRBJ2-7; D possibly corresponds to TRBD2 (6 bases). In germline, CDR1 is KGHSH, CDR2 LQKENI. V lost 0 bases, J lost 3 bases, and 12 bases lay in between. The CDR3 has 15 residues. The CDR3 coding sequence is TGTGCCAGCTCACCACCAATGCGGGAAGGCTACGAGCAGTACTTC. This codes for CASSPPMREGYEQYF.

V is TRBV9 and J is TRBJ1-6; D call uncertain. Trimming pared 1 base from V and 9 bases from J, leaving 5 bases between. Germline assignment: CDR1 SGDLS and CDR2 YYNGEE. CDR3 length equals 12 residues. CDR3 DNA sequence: TGTGCCAGCAGCGTAACTGGTTCACCCCTCCACTTT. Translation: CASSVTGSPLHF.

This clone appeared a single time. CDR3 DNA sequence: TGTGCCAGCAGCTTGGCAGGGGCTGGAAACACCATATATTTT. It encodes CASSLAGAGNTIYF. The V and J genes are TRBV5-4 and TRBJ1-3, with D possibly TRBD1 on 6 matching bases. Germline CDR1 is SGHNT and CDR2 is YYREEE (reference sequence). V was shortened by 0 bases and J by 2 bases, with 6 bases between the two germline ends. The CDR3 consists of 14 residues.

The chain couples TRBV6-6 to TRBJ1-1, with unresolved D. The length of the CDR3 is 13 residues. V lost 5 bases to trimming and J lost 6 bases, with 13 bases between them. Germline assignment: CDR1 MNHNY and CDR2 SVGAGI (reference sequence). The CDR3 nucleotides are TGTGCCAGCAGTCAGAGCAGTGGCGCTGAAGCTTTCTTT. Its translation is CASSQSSGAEAFF.

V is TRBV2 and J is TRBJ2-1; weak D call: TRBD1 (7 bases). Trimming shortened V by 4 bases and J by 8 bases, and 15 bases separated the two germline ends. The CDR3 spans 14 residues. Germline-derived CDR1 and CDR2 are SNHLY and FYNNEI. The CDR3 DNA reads TGTGCCAGCAGTGCGGCAGGGGGAGGATATGAGCAGTTCTTC. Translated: CASSAAGGGYEQFF.

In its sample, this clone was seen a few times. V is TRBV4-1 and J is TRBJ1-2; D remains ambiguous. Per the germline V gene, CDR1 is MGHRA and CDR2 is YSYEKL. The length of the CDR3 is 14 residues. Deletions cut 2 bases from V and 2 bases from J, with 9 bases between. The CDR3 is CASSQSWQNYGYTF. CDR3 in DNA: TGCGCCAGCAGCCAATCGTGGCAGAACTATGGCTACACCTTC.

The CDR3 loop is CAGAGQDTQYF. The CDR3 DNA reads as TGTGCCGGAGCGGGCCAAGATACGCAGTATTTT. This chain connects TRBV30 to TRBJ2-3; possible D gene TRBD2, 6 bases. This CDR3 is 11 amino acids long. Trimming removed 8 bases from V and 5 bases from J, with 11 bases in between. In germline, CDR1 is GTSNPN, CDR2 SVGIG (reference sequence).

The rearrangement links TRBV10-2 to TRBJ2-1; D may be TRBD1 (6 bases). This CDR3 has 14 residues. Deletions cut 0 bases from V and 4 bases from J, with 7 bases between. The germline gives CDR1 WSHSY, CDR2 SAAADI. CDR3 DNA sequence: TGCGCCAGCAGTGAGTCACAGGGATACAATGAGCAGTTCTTC. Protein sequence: CASSESQGYNEQFF.

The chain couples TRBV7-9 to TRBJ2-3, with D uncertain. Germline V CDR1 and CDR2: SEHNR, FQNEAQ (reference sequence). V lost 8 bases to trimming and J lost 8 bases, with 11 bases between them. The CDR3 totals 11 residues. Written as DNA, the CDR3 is TGTGCCAGCGTGGGAATCGGTACGCAGTATTTT. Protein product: CASVGIGTQYF.

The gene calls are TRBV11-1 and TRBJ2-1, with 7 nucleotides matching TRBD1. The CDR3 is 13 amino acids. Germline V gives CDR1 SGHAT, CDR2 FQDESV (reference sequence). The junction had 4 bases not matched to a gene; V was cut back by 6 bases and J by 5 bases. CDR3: CASRKGADNEQFF. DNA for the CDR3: TGTGCCAGCAGAAAGGGGGCGGACAATGAGCAGTTCTTC. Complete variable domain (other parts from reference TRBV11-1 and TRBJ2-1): EAEVAQSPRYKITEKSQAVAFWCDPISGHATLYWYRQILGQGPELLVQFQDESVVDDSQLPKDRFSAERLKGVDSTLKIQPAELGDSAMYLCASRKGADNEQFFGPGTRLTVL.

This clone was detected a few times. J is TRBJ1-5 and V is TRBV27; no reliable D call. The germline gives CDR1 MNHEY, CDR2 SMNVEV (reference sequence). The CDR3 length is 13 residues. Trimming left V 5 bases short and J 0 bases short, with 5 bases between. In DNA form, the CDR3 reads TGTGCCAGCAGTACCATTAGCAATCAGCCCCAGCATTTT. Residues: CASSTISNQPQHF.